These T cell receptor beta chains were read from a single sample in a study of CD8+ T cells in alopecia areata. Generated by immunoSEQ multiplex PCR, the TCRdb table keeps only in-frame clones and is missing some. The table lists 150,000 to 200,000 clones, approximately 52% of them singletons. Sequences were derived from CD4+ T cells sorted from blood, sampled at approximately week 55, from a patient treated with tofacitinib. The receptors here all came from a human donor with alopecia areata. Each CDR3 is given with its conserved first and last residue. A D gene is named only where the DNA matches it firmly. Part of the rows lack a size; the others show once, few, many or a class for expanded clones.

>.|TRBJ2-3|TRBV6-5|.
TGTGCCAGCAGTTACGTGCATAGCACAGATACGCAGTATTTT
CASSYVHSTDTQYF
>.|TRBJ1-2|TRBV6-5|few
TGTGCCAGCGGGTTCCGCGGGACCTCTGGCTACACCTTC
CASGFRGTSGYTF
>TRBD2|TRBJ2-1|TRBV2|.
TGTGCCAGCAGTCGGCGGTTGGCGGGGGGAAACAATGAGCAGTTCTTC
CASSRRLAGGNNEQFF
>.|TRBJ1-4|TRBV19|.
TGTGCCAGTAGTATTACGGGAAGGTATTCCAGGGCTGCAACTAATGAAAAACTGTTTTTT
CASSITGRYSRAATNEKLFF
>.|TRBJ2-6|TRBV29-1|few
TGCAGCGCTCTGGGCTCTGGGGCCAACGTCCTGACTTTC
CSALGSGANVLTF
>.|TRBJ2-7|TRBV6-5|.
TGTGCCAGCAGTTACTCCGGGGGTAGCGAGCAGTACTTC
CASSYSGGSEQYF
>.|TRBJ1-1|TRBV4-1|.
TGCGCCAGCAGCCAAGGATTTGGAGACAGTTGGAACACTGAAGCTTTCTTT
CASSQGFGDSWNTEAFF
>TRBD1|TRBJ1-1|TRBV2|.
TGTGCCAGCAGTGAGGGCCGTACAGGGGTCACTGAAGCTTTCTTT
CASSEGRTGVTEAFF
>.|TRBJ1-1|TRBV30|.
TGTGCCTGGAGACTGACAGAGAACACTGAAGCTTTCTTT
CAWRLTENTEAFF
>.|TRBJ2-7|TRBV5-1|.
TGCGCCAGCAGCACGGGAATTGGCGGAGGAACCTTC
CASSTGIGGGTF
>TRBD1|TRBJ2-7|TRBV7-9|.
TGTGCCAGCAGCTTAGCGCCGGGACAGGGGGCCGAGCAGTACTTC
CASSLAPGQGAEQYF
>.|TRBJ1-1|TRBV7-8|.
TGTGCCAGCAGCTTACTACAGGGGAACACTGAAGCTTTCTTT
CASSLLQGNTEAFF
>.|TRBJ2-5|TRBV7-9|.
TGTGCCAGCAGCCTGGACAGAGCACAAGAGACCCAGTACTTC
CASSLDRAQETQYF
>TRBD1|TRBJ1-4|TRBV30|.
TGTGCCTGGAGCGCCTCAAACAGGGGGCTACGGGAAAAACTGTTTTTT
CAWSASNRGLREKLFF
>TRBD1|TRBJ2-2|TRBV2|few
TGTGCCAGCAGTGTCGTCCGGGACAGGAACACCGGGGAGCTGTTTTTT
CASSVVRDRNTGELFF
>.|TRBJ1-1|TRBV29-1|.
TGCAGCGTTGATCAGAGCACTGAAGCTTTCTTT
CSVDQSTEAFF
>.|TRBJ2-7|TRBV11-2|.
TGTGCCAGCAGCTTTTCGCAGAGATCCTACGAGCAGTACTTC
CASSFSQRSYEQYF
>.|TRBJ1-2|TRBV18|few
TGTGCCAGCTCACCGTCGGGCAGTAACAACTATGGCTACACCTTC
CASSPSGSNNYGYTF
>TRBD1|TRBJ1-1|TRBV10-3|.
TGTGCCATCGGACGGACCGACAGGGCTACTGAAGCTTTCTTT
CAIGRTDRATEAFF
>.|TRBJ2-5|TRBV4-1|.
TGCGCCAGCAGCCAACTCGGGACACCGCAAGAGACCCAGTACTTC
CASSQLGTPQETQYF
>.|TRBJ2-3|TRBV30|.
TGTGCCTGGAGTCGCGGGGAAAGCACAGATACGCAGTATTTT
CAWSRGESTDTQYF
>TRBD2|TRBJ2-1|TRBV30|.
TGTGCCTGGAGTCCGGGACTAGCGGCCCACCTGAGGCAGTTCTTC
CAWSPGLAAHLRQFF
>.|TRBJ2-5|TRBV29-1|few
TGCAGCGGAGGGGGGACTTTACTCCAAGAGACCCAGTACTTC
CSGGGTLLQETQYF
>TRBD2|TRBJ2-3|TRBV5-1|once
TGCGCCAGCAGCTTGACCGGGACTAGCAGAGATACGCAGTATTTT
CASSLTGTSRDTQYF
>TRBD2|TRBJ2-3|TRBV5-6|.
TGTGCCAGCAGCCCCCGGCGCCGGGGCGGGGGTAGAGATACGCAGTATTTT
CASSPRRRGGGRDTQYF